Presented here are 9 T cell receptor beta chains from one specimen sequenced in a study of shared clonotypes between healthy human individuals. Some clones are missing from TCRdb's copy, which holds only in-frame ones; the method was immunoSEQ multiplex PCR. The sample comprises about 2.4 million clones, 90% to 95% of which are singletons, and around 0.15% rests with the top ten. Sequencing input: naive CD4+ T cells sorted from blood. Documented subset: CD45RA+ positively selected. The source of these receptors is a man aged 18 to 30 in good health.

With regard to this clone: At the DNA level, this CDR3 is encoded by other sequences in the same sample as well. This chain joins TRBV20-1 and TRBJ2-3; no clear D gene. The V end lost 3 bases, the J end lost 6 bases, and 4 bases lay between the germline ends. CDR1 is DFQATT, CDR2 SNEGSKA, per germline (reference sequence). This CDR3 is 10 amino acids long. In DNA, the CDR3 is TGCAGTGCTAGTTCGGATACGCAGTATTTT. Translating gives CSASSDTQYF.

V usage is TRBV27 and J usage is TRBJ2-4; 7 positions agree with TRBD1. The CDR3 has 18 amino acids. Germline V gene sequence: CDR1 MNHEY, CDR2 SMNVEV (reference sequence). J was trimmed by 1 base and V by 5 bases; bases with no gene match: 14. CDR3 sequence (DNA): TGTGCCAGCAGTAATCGCGCGACAGGGCCGGGGGCCAAAAACATTCAGTACTTC. Translating it yields CASSNRATGPGAKNIQYF.

The V gene is TRBV7-8, the J gene TRBJ1-2; a possible D gene is TRBD1 (5 bases). The CDR3 length is 14 residues. The germline gives CDR1 SGHVS, CDR2 FQNEAQ. The ends were cut back, 5 bases at V and 0 bases at J, with 10 bases in the middle. The CDR3 sequence: CASSPEGPNYGYTF. CDR3 nucleotide sequence: TGTGCCAGCAGCCCCGAGGGGCCTAACTATGGCTACACCTTC. Full variable domain (remainder filled in from reference TRBV7-8 and TRBJ1-2): GAGVSQSPRYKVAKRGQDVALRCDPISGHVSLFWYQQALGQGPEFLTYFQNEAQLDKSGLPSDRFFAERPEGSVSTLKIQRTQQEDSAVYLCASSPEGPNYGYTFGSGTRLTVV.

This chain links TRBV5-1 with TRBJ2-7; 7 nucleotides match TRBD1. Germline-derived CDR1 and CDR2 are SGHRS and YFSETQ. The CDR3 has 15 amino acids. Trimming removed 0 bases from V and 3 bases from J; junction bases left unmatched: 6. CDR3 sequence reads: CASSLGGTENYEQYF. The CDR3 bases are TGCGCCAGCAGCTTGGGGGGGACAGAGAACTACGAGCAGTACTTC.

This chain connects TRBV7-9 to TRBJ1-4, with D unresolved. The CDR3 runs to 16 residues. The V and J ends lost 2 bases and 0 bases respectively, with 10 bases between them. Per germline, CDR1 SEHNR and CDR2 FQNEAQ (reference sequence). The CDR3 bases are TGTGCCAGCAGCTTACGCGGGGATTCAACTAATGAAAAACTGTTTTTT. This gives the protein CASSLRGDSTNEKLFF.

The chain uses TRBV28 and TRBJ1-5; D gene ambiguous. Germline CDR1 MDHEN, CDR2 SYDVKM. There are 11 residues in the CDR3. V gave up 6 bases and J gave up 11 bases, with 11 bases separating them. CDR3 sequence reads: CASRENRAQHF. Written as DNA, the CDR3 is TGTGCCAGCAGAGAGAATCGGGCCCAGCATTTT. The entire variable domain, with the rest obtained from reference TRBV28 and TRBJ1-5, is as follows: DVKVTQSSRYLVKRTGEKVFLECVQDMDHENMFWYRQDPGLGLRLIYFSYDVKMKEKGDIPEGYSVSREKKERFSLILESASTNQTSMYLCASRENRAQHFGDGTRLSIL.

The chain uses TRBV10-2 and TRBJ2-7; unclear D gene. Trimming pared 3 bases from V and 0 bases from J, leaving 6 bases between. Germline lookup yields CDR1 WSHSY and CDR2 SAAADI. This CDR3 has 13 residues. CDR3 DNA: TGCGCCAGCAGTGAAAAGAGCTCCTACGAGCAGTACTTC. The encoded protein is CASSEKSSYEQYF.

The rearrangement joins TRBV7-9 to TRBJ2-3, with 13 bases lining up with TRBD2. V lost 0 bases to trimming and J lost 5 bases; unmatched junction nucleotides: 2. The CDR3 totals 16 residues. Germline-derived CDR1 and CDR2 are SEHNR and FQNEAQ (reference sequence). The CDR3 protein is CASSLARTSGRDTQYF. In nucleotides, the CDR3 is TGTGCCAGCAGCTTAGCCAGGACTAGCGGGAGAGATACGCAGTATTTT.

Comments on this clone: Other DNA variants within this sample encode the same CDR3. The gene calls are TRBV18 and TRBJ2-7; the D is unclear. V lost 3 bases and J 2 bases, leaving 5 bases between the germline ends. This CDR3 region has 12 residues. The germline CDR1 and CDR2 sequences are KGHSH and LQKENI. CDR3 bases: TGTGCCAGCTCACCCCGTACCTACGAGCAGTACTTC. It yields the protein CASSPRTYEQYF.